Sequencing of this T cell receptor beta chain was carried out in a study of blood T cell repertoires in COVID-19. Study-level background: Sites across the United States, Italy and Spain contributed samples from acute and convalescent COVID-19.

In the authors' methods: For nucleated cells, counts were estimated from reference gene primer amplification. Clones were read by immunoSEQ multiplex PCR, and TCRdb kept only the in-frame ones, dropping some. V and J calls and clone size are as listed in that table; D and trimming were resolved from the DNA. The table includes fewer than 150,000 clones, approximately 90% detected once. The CDR3 spans 15 residues. CDR1 KGHSH and CDR2 LQKENI come from the germline V gene. V dropped 6 bases and J dropped 1 base, with 13 bases sitting between them. The chain recombines TRBV18 with TRBJ1-3; D remains unclear. The sequenced sample was peripheral blood. The clonotype was recovered from a woman older than 75 with acute or convalescent COVID-19. In DNA, the CDR3 is TGTGCCAGCTCTACTTCGGGAGATTCTGGAAACACCATATATTTT. Its protein product is CASSTSGDSGNTIYF.